What follows are 27 T cell receptor beta chains derived from one specimen sequenced in a study of OX40 agonist ivuxolimab in advanced cancers. Assay used: immunoSEQ multiplex PCR; TCRdb lists only in-frame clones, some missing. Here the sample spans around 66,000 clones, 80% to 85% being singletons. Sequencing used CD4+ or CD8+ T cells sorted from blood, obtained in a trial of the OX40 agonist ivuxolimab. The receptors originated from an adult with an advanced solid tumor such as melanoma, head and neck, liver or kidney cancer.

The chain combines TRBV6-6 with TRBJ2-7; 7 bases line up with TRBD2. CDR3 length: 16 amino acids. Germline V CDR1 and CDR2: MNHNY, SVGAGI (reference sequence). Germline trimming cut 6 bases from V and 1 base from J; bases unmatched to any gene: 12. The CDR3 loop reads CASRTLGGSESYEQYF. The DNA for the CDR3 is TGTGCCAGCAGGACTTTGGGGGGGAGCGAATCCTACGAGCAGTACTTC.

This clone was counted a single time. The chain recombines TRBV7-8 with TRBJ2-7, with unresolved D. CDR1 is SGHVS and CDR2 is FQNEAQ in the germline V gene. This CDR3 region has 13 residues. Between the trimmed V and J ends, which lost 5 bases and 0 bases, there was a span of 8 bases. CDR3 nucleotides: TGTGCCAGCAGCCCCCGTAACTCCTACGAGCAGTACTTC. Its translation: CASSPRNSYEQYF.

As to this clone: The sample contains more than one DNA sequence encoding this CDR3. The chain employs TRBV5-1 and TRBJ1-4, with D unclear. This CDR3 has 15 amino acids. The V end lost 0 bases, the J end lost 7 bases, and 13 bases lay between the germline ends. Germline V CDR1 and CDR2: SGHRS, YFSETQ. The CDR3 reads CASSLAGGAGEKLFF. The CDR3 nucleotides are TGCGCCAGCAGCTTGGCGGGCGGTGCGGGTGAAAAACTGTTTTTT.

V and J are TRBV7-2 and TRBJ1-1; D possibly corresponds to TRBD1 (5 bases). Germline CDR1 and CDR2: SGHTA and FQGNSA. The CDR3 runs 14 residues. V was clipped by 4 bases and J by 3 bases, with 12 bases between them. The CDR3 region has the DNA TGTGCCAGCAGCTGGCCGGGGGATCACACTGAAGCTTTCTTT. It yields the protein CASSWPGDHTEAFF. Together with reference TRBV7-2 and TRBJ1-1, the CDR3 gives the full variable domain: GAGVSQSPSNKVTEKGKDVELRCDPISGHTALYWYRQSLGQGLEFLIYFQGNSAPDKSGLPSDRFSAERTGGSVSTLTIQRTQQEDSAVYLCASSWPGDHTEAFFGQGTRLTVV.

The chain recombines TRBV19 with TRBJ2-2; 9 bases line up with TRBD1. There are 15 residues in the CDR3. V gave up 5 bases and J gave up 7 bases; unmatched junction bases: 8. Germline V lookup: CDR1 LNHDA, CDR2 SQIVND (reference sequence). The CDR3 reads CASSAGTGYGGELFF. The CDR3 DNA sequence: TGTGCCAGTAGTGCCGGGACAGGGTACGGCGGGGAGCTGTTTTTT.

In this sample, this clone turned up once. The chain employs TRBV7-3 and TRBJ2-7; D gene ambiguous. The V end lost 5 bases, the J end lost 4 bases, and 6 bases lay between the germline ends. Germline assignment: CDR1 SGHTA and CDR2 FQGTGA. The CDR3 has 11 residues. The CDR3 region is CASSIRYEQYF. The CDR3 nucleotides are TGTGCCAGCAGCATTAGATACGAGCAGTACTTC. The variable domain in full, with the rest retrieved from reference TRBV7-3 and TRBJ2-7, is GAGVSQTPSNKVTEKGKYVELRCDPISGHTALYWYRQSLGQGPEFLIYFQGTGAADDSGLPNDRFFAVRPEGSVSTLKIQRTERGDSAVYLCASSIRYEQYFGPGTRLTVT.

This sequence joins TRBV6-1 and TRBJ1-4; TRBD1 matches at 7 bases. V trimming: 4 bases; J trimming: 7 bases; junction bases outside the gene matches: 6. Germline assignment: CDR1 MNHNS and CDR2 SASEGT. The CDR3 runs to 14 residues. The CDR3 reads CASSGRTGGEKLFF. As DNA, the CDR3 is TGTGCCAGCAGTGGGCGGACAGGCGGTGAAAAACTGTTTTTT.

The chain has TRBV7-2 and TRBJ1-1; D is perhaps TRBD1 (6 bases). The V end was cut by 5 bases, the J end by 5 bases, with 18 bases between. This CDR3 has 15 amino acids. Per the germline V gene, CDR1 is SGHTA and CDR2 is FQGNSA. The CDR3 DNA reads as TGTGCCAGCAGCCCGAGCCACGACAGGAAAACTGAAGCTTTCTTT. Its translation: CASSPSHDRKTEAFF.

This chain joins TRBV5-1 and TRBJ2-3; TRBD2 matches 12 bases. Germline CDR1 and CDR2: SGHRS and YFSETQ. Trimming at V came to 4 bases and at J to 8 bases, leaving 11 bases not matched to a gene. The CDR3 is 16 amino acids. The CDR3 nucleotides read TGCGCCAGCAGCGGAGGGACTAGCGGGTCCGGGGGTACGCAGTATTTT. Its protein product is CASSGGTSGSGGTQYF.

This rearrangement joins TRBV6-5 to TRBJ1-2, with a weak D call TRBD1 (6 bases). The CDR3 covers 15 residues. Deletions cut 4 bases from V and 2 bases from J, with 14 bases between. Germline V CDR1 and CDR2: MNHEY, SVGAGI. Here the CDR3 reads CASSFGGLRNYGYTF. The CDR3 nucleotides are TGTGCCAGCAGTTTCGGGGGGCTGAGGAACTATGGCTACACCTTC.

The chain links TRBV4-2 to TRBJ2-5, with unresolved D. The V end was cut by 0 bases, the J end by 4 bases, with 9 bases between. This CDR3 comprises 14 residues. Germline-derived CDR1 and CDR2 are LGHNA and YNFKEQ. The CDR3, as DNA: TGTGCCAGCAGCCAAGAGGGAAGTCGAGAGACCCAGTACTTC. Amino acid sequence: CASSQEGSRETQYF.

The chain couples TRBV13 to TRBJ2-1; 7 positions agree with TRBD2. CDR1 and CDR2 (germline): PRHDT, FYEKMQ (reference sequence). The CDR3 spans 18 residues. The V segment lost 5 bases and the J segment 8 bases; nucleotides outside the gene matches: 21. The CDR3 bases are TGTGCCAGCAGCCCTACGCAACTAGCGCTTCCTCGGGGGGATGAGCAGTTCTTC. Translation: CASSPTQLALPRGDEQFF.

This chain uses TRBV11-2 with TRBJ2-3; 13 nucleotides agree with TRBD2. Losses at the gene ends were 1 base for V and 6 bases for J; bases not matched to a gene: 4. CDR3 size: 16 residues. Germline V gene data show CDR1 as SGHAT and CDR2 as FQNNGV. DNA of the CDR3: TGTGCCAGCAGCTTAGGACTAGCGGGGGGAAGTGATACGCAGTATTTT. Translating gives CASSLGLAGGSDTQYF. Complete variable domain (other parts from reference TRBV11-2 and TRBJ2-3): EAGVAQSPRYKIIEKRQSVAFWCNPISGHATLYWYQQILGQGPKLLIQFQNNGVVDDSQLPKDRFSAERLKGVDSTLKIQPAKLEDSAVYLCASSLGLAGGSDTQYFGPGTRLTVL.

This chain uses TRBV9 with TRBJ1-2; TRBD1 matches 7 bases. The CDR3 has 13 residues. Per the germline V gene, CDR1 is SGDLS and CDR2 is YYNGEE. V was clipped by 3 bases and J by 8 bases; unmatched bases: 7. CDR3: CASSADRDGGYTF. CDR3 coding DNA: TGTGCCAGCAGCGCCGACAGGGACGGGGGCTACACCTTC. Drawing the rest from reference TRBV9 and TRBJ1-2, the complete variable domain is DSGVTQTPKHLITATGQRVTLRCSPRSGDLSVYWYQQSLDQGLQFLIQYYNGEERAKGNILERFSAQQFPDLHSELNLSSLELGDSALYFCASSADRDGGYTFGSGTRLTVV.

The rearrangement uses TRBV28 and TRBJ2-7; TRBD2 is a possible D gene (6 bases). The CDR3 extends over 17 amino acids. V lost 6 bases, J lost 0 bases, and 21 bases lay in between. Germline lookup yields CDR1 MDHEN and CDR2 SYDVKM. CDR3 loop: CASRPDHPGLTSYEQYF. DNA of the CDR3: TGTGCCAGCAGACCGGACCACCCGGGACTCACCTCCTACGAGCAGTACTTC.

The chain recombines TRBV28 with TRBJ2-7; D remains ambiguous. CDR3 length equals 11 residues. Between the trimmed V and J ends, which lost 4 bases and 3 bases, there was a span of 4 bases. The germline V gene has CDR1 MDHEN and CDR2 SYDVKM. The CDR3 spells CASSSHYEQYF. The CDR3, as DNA: TGTGCCAGCAGTTCTCACTACGAGCAGTACTTC.

This clone has a handful of counts. The V gene is TRBV5-1, the J gene TRBJ1-5; no reliable D call. Trimming removed 4 bases from V and 9 bases from J, with 14 bases in between. From germline, CDR1 is SGHRS and CDR2 YFSETQ. This CDR3 contains 13 residues. CDR3 region: CASSPDGPRPQHF. The DNA for the CDR3 is TGCGCCAGCAGCCCCGATGGCCCTCGGCCCCAGCATTTT.

This rearrangement joins TRBV18 to TRBJ1-1; no clear D gene. CDR3 length: 12 residues. Germline CDR1 KGHSH, CDR2 LQKENI. V was cut by 3 bases and J by 4 bases, with 6 bases left in between. CDR3 nucleotides: TGTGCCAGCTCACCCGCAGCCACTGAAGCTTTCTTT. Amino acids: CASSPAATEAFF. Full variable domain (remainder filled in from reference TRBV18 and TRBJ1-1): NAGVMQNPRHLVRRRGQEARLRCSPMKGHSHVYWYRQLPEEGLKFMVYLQKENIIDESGMPKERFSAEFPKEGPSILRIQQVVRGDSAAYFCASSPAATEAFFGQGTRLTVV.

This sequence joins TRBV5-1 and TRBJ2-5; the match to TRBD1 covers 9 bases. The V gene's germline CDR1 is SGHRS and CDR2 YFSETQ. The V segment lost 4 bases and the J segment 3 bases; nucleotides outside the gene matches: 4. There are 14 residues in the CDR3. DNA for the CDR3: TGCGCCAGCAGCATGGGACAGGGAGAAGAGACCCAGTACTTC. Translation gives CASSMGQGEETQYF.

The chain uses TRBV28 and TRBJ2-4; 9 bases map to TRBD1. V lost 2 bases and J lost 16; bases outside the gene matches: 12. Germline V gene data show CDR1 as MDHEN and CDR2 as SYDVKM. The CDR3 totals 14 residues. The CDR3 DNA is TGTGCCAGCAGTTTACCGAGGACAGGGGATGTGCGCTACTTC. Translating it yields CASSLPRTGDVRYF.

Here the CDR3 DNA reads TGCAGCGTTGAAAAACAGGGTGGGGTTGAGCAGTTCTTC. Translation: CSVEKQGGVEQFF. The V gene is TRBV29-1, the J gene TRBJ2-1, with a possible D match to TRBD1 (6 bases). In germline, CDR1 is SQVTM, CDR2 ANQGSEA. The CDR3 consists of 13 residues. With 2 bases removed from V and 9 bases from J, the gap between germline ends came to 14 bases.

The rearrangement links TRBV9 to TRBJ2-3; TRBD2 matches at 7 bases. This CDR3 has 19 amino acids. V lost 0 bases and J lost 2; bases outside the gene matches: 15. The germline CDR1 and CDR2 sequences are SGDLS and YYNGEE. The CDR3 nucleotides read TGTGCCAGCAGCGTAGGGGAGGGGAGAGGCAGGACCTACACAGATACGCAGTATTTT. Its translation is CASSVGEGRGRTYTDTQYF.

This clone occurred a few times. The CDR3 sequence: CASSPPTGYGYTF. The CDR3 coding sequence is TGTGCCAGCTCACCACCGACAGGGTATGGCTACACCTTC. The chain couples TRBV18 to TRBJ1-2, with 7 bases that match TRBD1. The trim removed 0 bases at V and 5 bases at J, leaving 0 bases unmatched. This CDR3 spans 13 amino acids. Germline V gene sequence: CDR1 KGHSH, CDR2 LQKENI.

The genes are TRBV20-1 and TRBJ2-5, with a weak D call TRBD1 (5 bases). The germline V gene has CDR1 DFQATT and CDR2 SNEGSKA (reference sequence). Deletions cut 6 bases from V and 2 bases from J, with 7 bases between. The CDR3 extends over 11 amino acids. The CDR3 DNA sequence: TGCAGTGCGAAGGGGCAAGAGACCCAGTACTTC. Translating gives CSAKGQETQYF.

V gene TRBV5-1 combines with J gene TRBJ1-2; TRBD1 agrees at 7 bases. The CDR3 covers 13 residues. Germline trimming cut 1 base from V and 6 bases from J; bases unmatched to any gene: 3. The germline V gene has CDR1 SGHRS and CDR2 YFSETQ. In DNA, the CDR3 is TGCGCCAGCAGCTTGAATCAGGGGGATGGCTACACCTTC. This sequence encodes CASSLNQGDGYTF.

In this sample, this clone turned up a few times. This chain's CDR3 is CASSLAGPGPYNEQFF. CDR3 nucleotides: TGTGCCAGCAGCTTAGCGGGGCCCGGACCCTACAATGAGCAGTTCTTC. The V gene is TRBV7-2, the J gene TRBJ2-1; possibly TRBD1 for D (5 bases). Deletions cut 0 bases from V and 2 bases from J, with 11 bases between. Germline values: CDR1 SGHTA, CDR2 FQGNSA. The CDR3 loop spans 16 amino acids. The full variable domain, completed using reference TRBV7-2 and TRBJ2-1, is GAGVSQSPSNKVTEKGKDVELRCDPISGHTALYWYRQSLGQGLEFLIYFQGNSAPDKSGLPSDRFSAERTGGSVSTLTIQRTQQEDSAVYLCASSLAGPGPYNEQFFGPGTRLTVL.

Comments on this clone: Other DNA sequences in the same sample also yield this CDR3. This chain connects TRBV6-1 to TRBJ1-1, with D possibly matching TRBD1 (5 bases). Per the germline V gene, CDR1 is MNHNS and CDR2 is SASEGT. This CDR3 spans 14 amino acids. The V gene lost 2 bases and the J gene lost 1 base, with 8 bases spanning the gap. The CDR3 region is CASSEQGPNTEAFF. DNA of the CDR3: TGTGCCAGCAGTGAACAGGGCCCGAACACTGAAGCTTTCTTT.